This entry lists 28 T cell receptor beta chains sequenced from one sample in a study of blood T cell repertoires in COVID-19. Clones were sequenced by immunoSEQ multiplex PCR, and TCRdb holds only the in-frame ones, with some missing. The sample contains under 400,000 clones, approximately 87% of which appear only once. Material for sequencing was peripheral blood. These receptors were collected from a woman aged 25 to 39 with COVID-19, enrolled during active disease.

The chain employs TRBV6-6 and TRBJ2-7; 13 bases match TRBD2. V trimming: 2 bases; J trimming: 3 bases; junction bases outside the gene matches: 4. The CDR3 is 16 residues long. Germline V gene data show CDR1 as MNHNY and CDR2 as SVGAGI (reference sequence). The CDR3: CASSYLGLAGDYEQYF. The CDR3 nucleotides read TGTGCCAGCAGTTACCTCGGACTAGCGGGAGACTACGAGCAGTACTTC.

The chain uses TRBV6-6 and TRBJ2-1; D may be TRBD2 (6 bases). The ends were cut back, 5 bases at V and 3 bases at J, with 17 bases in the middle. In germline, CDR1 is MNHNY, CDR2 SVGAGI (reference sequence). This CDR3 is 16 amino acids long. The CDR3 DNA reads TGTGCCAGCAGTGGTCGGACTACCACCCGCTACAATGAGCAGTTCTTC. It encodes CASSGRTTTRYNEQFF.

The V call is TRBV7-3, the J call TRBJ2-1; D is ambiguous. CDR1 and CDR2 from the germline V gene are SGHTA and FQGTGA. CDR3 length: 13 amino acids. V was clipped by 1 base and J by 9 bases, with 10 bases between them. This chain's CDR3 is CASSLMMRGEQFF. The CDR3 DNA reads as TGTGCCAGCAGCTTAATGATGAGAGGTGAGCAGTTCTTC.

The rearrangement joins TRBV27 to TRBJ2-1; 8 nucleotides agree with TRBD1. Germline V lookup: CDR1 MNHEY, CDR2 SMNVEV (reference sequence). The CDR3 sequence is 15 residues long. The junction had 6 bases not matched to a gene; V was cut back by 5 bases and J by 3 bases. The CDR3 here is CASSPQDRVYNEQFF. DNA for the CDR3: TGTGCCAGCAGTCCCCAGGACAGGGTCTACAATGAGCAGTTCTTC.

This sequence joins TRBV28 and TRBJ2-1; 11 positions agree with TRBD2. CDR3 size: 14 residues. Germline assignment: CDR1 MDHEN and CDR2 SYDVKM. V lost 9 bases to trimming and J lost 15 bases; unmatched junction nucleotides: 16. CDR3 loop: CASQSPSGRSGPFF. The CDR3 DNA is TGTGCCAGTCAAAGCCCTAGCGGGAGGTCGGGTCCGTTCTTC. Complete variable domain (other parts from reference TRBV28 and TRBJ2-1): DVKVTQSSRYLVKRTGEKVFLECVQDMDHENMFWYRQDPGLGLRLIYFSYDVKMKEKGDIPEGYSVSREKKERFSLILESASTNQTSMYLCASQSPSGRSGPFFGPGTRLTVL.

This CDR3 reads CASSVVTSGFETQYF. CDR3 nucleotides: TGTGCCAGCAGCGTAGTAACTAGCGGGTTTGAGACCCAGTACTTC. This chain joins TRBV9 and TRBJ2-5; 9 bases line up with TRBD2. After removal of 0 bases from V and 5 bases from J, the junction contained 5 bases not matched to a gene. CDR3 length equals 15 residues. Germline CDR1 SGDLS, CDR2 YYNGEE.

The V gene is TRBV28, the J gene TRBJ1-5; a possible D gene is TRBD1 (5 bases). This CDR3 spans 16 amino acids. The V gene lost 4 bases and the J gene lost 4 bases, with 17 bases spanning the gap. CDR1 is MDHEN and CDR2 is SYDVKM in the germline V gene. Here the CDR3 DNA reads TGTGCCAGCAGTTGGGGCGTGGGCGGACCGAATCAGCCCCAGCATTTT. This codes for CASSWGVGGPNQPQHF.

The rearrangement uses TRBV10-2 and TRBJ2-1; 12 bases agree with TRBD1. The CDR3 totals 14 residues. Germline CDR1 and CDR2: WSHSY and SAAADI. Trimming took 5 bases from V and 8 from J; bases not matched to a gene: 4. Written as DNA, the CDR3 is TGCGCCAGCAGTAAAGGGACAGGGGGCTATGAGCAGTTCTTC. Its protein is CASSKGTGGYEQFF.

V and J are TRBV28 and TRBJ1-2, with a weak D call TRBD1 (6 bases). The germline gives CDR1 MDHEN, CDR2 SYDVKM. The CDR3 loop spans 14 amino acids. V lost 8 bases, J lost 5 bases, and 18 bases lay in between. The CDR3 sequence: CASRIDRFFYGYTF. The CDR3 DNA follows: TGTGCCAGCCGAATTGACAGGTTTTTTTATGGCTACACCTTC.

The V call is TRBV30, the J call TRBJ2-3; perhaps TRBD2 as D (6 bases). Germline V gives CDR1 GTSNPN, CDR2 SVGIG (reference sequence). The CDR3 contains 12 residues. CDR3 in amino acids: CAGSSGTDTQYF. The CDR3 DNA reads TGTGCTGGGTCTAGCGGCACAGATACGCAGTATTTT.

CDR3 nucleotide sequence: TGCGCCAGCAGCTTGGTGATGCGGGAGGGCCGGGGTAATGAGCAGTTCTTC. Translation gives CASSLVMREGRGNEQFF. V and J are TRBV5-1 and TRBJ2-1; 9 nucleotides agree with TRBD2. The J segment lost 7 bases and the V segment lost 0 bases, leaving 11 bases of the junction unmatched. In germline, CDR1 is SGHRS, CDR2 YFSETQ. The CDR3 has 17 amino acids.

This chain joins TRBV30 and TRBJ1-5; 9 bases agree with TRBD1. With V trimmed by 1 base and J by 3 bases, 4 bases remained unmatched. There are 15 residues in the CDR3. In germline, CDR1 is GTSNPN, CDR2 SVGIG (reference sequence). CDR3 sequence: CAWSAQQGANQPQHF. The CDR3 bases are TGTGCCTGGAGTGCACAACAGGGGGCCAATCAGCCCCAGCATTTT.

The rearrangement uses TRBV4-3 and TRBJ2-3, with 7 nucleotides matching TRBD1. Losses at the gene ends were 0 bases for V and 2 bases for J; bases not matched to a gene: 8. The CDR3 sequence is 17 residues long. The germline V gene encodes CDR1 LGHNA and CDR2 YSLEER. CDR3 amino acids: CASSQDAQGDHTDTQYF. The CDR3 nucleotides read TGCGCCAGCAGCCAAGATGCTCAGGGGGATCACACAGATACGCAGTATTTT.

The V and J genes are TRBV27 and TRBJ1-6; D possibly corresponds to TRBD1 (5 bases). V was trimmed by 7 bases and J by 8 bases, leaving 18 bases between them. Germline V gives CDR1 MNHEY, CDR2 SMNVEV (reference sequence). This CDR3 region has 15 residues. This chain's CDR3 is CASMGPGGEYSPLHF. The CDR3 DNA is TGTGCCAGCATGGGGCCAGGAGGGGAATATTCACCCCTCCACTTT.

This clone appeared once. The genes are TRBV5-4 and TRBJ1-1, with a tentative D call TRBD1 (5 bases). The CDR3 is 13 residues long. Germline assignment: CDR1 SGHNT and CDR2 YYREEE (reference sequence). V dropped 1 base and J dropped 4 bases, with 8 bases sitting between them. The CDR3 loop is CASSLRGGTEAFF. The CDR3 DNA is TGTGCCAGCAGCTTGCGGGGGGGCACTGAAGCTTTCTTT.

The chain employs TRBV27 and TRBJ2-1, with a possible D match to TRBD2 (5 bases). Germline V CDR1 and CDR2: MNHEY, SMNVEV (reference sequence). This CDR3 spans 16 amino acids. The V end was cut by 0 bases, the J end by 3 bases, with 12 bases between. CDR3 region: CASSLSVLTIYNEQFF. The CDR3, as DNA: TGTGCCAGCAGTTTATCTGTCCTGACTATCTACAATGAGCAGTTCTTC.

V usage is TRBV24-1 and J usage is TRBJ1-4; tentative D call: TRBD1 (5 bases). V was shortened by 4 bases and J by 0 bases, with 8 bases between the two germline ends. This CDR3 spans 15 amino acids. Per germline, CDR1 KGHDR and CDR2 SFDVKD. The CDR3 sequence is CATSEGGATNEKLFF. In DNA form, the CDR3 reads TGTGCCACCAGTGAGGGGGGTGCAACTAATGAAAAACTGTTTTTT.

For the CDR3, the DNA is TGTGCCAGCAGCTTTCCCGGGGGATATGGCTACACCTTC. Its protein product is CASSFPGGYGYTF. The V call is TRBV5-6, the J call TRBJ1-2; D might be TRBD1 (5 bases). The CDR3 has 13 residues. V was shortened by 2 bases and J by 5 bases, with 10 bases between the two germline ends. Germline assignment: CDR1 SGHDT and CDR2 YYEEEE.

The CDR3 here is CASSSGALAGGLSYEQYF. For the CDR3, the DNA is TGTGCCAGCAGCTCGGGGGCACTAGCGGGAGGGCTGTCCTACGAGCAGTACTTC. This chain links TRBV7-9 with TRBJ2-7, with 13 bases matching TRBD2. This CDR3 spans 18 amino acids. Per the germline V gene, CDR1 is SEHNR and CDR2 is FQNEAQ (reference sequence). J lost 1 base, V lost 4 bases, and 10 bases had no gene match.

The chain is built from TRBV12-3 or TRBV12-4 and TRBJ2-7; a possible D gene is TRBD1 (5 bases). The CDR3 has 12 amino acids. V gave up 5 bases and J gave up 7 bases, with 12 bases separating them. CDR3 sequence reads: CASSEPGNEQYF. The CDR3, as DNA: TGTGCCAGCAGTGAACCAGGGAATGAGCAGTACTTC.

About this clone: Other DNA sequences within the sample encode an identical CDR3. The CDR3 bases are TGCAGCGTGGGAACCGGGACAGGCTACAATGAGCAGTTCTTC. As protein: CSVGTGTGYNEQFF. V is TRBV29-1 and J is TRBJ2-1; TRBD1 matches at 8 bases. CDR1 and CDR2 (germline): SQVTM, ANQGSEA. V dropped 6 bases and J dropped 3; count of bases not matched to a gene: 7. The CDR3 is 14 residues long.

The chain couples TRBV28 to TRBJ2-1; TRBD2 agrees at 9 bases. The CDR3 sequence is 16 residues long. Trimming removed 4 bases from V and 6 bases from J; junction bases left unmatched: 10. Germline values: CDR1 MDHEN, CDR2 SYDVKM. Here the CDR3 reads CASSSIAGEFANEQFF. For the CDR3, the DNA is TGTGCCAGCAGTTCGATAGCGGGAGAATTTGCCAATGAGCAGTTCTTC.

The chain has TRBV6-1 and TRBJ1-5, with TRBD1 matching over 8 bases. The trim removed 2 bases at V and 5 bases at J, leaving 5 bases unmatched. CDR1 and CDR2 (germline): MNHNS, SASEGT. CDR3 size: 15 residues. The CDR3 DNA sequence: TGTGCCAGCAGTGAACCAGGGGGCTGGGATCAGCCCCAGCATTTT. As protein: CASSEPGGWDQPQHF.

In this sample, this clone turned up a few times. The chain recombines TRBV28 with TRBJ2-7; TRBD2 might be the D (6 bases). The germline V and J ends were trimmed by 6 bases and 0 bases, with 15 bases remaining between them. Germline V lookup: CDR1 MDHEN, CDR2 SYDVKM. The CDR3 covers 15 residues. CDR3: CASRPGTARSYEQYF. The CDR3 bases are TGTGCCAGCAGGCCGGGGACTGCTCGCTCCTACGAGCAGTACTTC. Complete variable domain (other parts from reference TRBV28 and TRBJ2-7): DVKVTQSSRYLVKRTGEKVFLECVQDMDHENMFWYRQDPGLGLRLIYFSYDVKMKEKGDIPEGYSVSREKKERFSLILESASTNQTSMYLCASRPGTARSYEQYFGPGTRLTVT.

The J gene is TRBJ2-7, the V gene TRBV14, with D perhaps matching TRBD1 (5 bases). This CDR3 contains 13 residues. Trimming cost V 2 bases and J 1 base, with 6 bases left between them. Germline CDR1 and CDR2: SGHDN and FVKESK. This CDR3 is CASSQQGSYEQYF. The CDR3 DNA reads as TGTGCCAGCAGCCAACAGGGTTCCTACGAGCAGTACTTC.

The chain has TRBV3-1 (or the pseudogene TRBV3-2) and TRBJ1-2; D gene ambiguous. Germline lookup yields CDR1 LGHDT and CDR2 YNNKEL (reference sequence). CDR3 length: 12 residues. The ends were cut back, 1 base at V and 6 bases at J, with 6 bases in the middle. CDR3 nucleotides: TGTGCCAGCAGCCAAGGGGCCAATGGCTACACCTTC. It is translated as CASSQGANGYTF.

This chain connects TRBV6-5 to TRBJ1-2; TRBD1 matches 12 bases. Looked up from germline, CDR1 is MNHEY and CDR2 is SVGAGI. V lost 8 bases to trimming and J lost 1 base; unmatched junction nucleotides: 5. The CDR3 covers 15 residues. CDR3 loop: CASSGTGGFNYGYTF. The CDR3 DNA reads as TGTGCCAGCTCCGGGACAGGGGGCTTTAACTATGGCTACACCTTC.

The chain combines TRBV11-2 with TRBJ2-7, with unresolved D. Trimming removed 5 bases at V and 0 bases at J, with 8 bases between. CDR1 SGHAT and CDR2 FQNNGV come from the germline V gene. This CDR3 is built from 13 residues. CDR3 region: CASSPGSSYEQYF. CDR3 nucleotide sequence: TGTGCCAGCAGCCCTGGCAGCTCCTACGAGCAGTACTTC.